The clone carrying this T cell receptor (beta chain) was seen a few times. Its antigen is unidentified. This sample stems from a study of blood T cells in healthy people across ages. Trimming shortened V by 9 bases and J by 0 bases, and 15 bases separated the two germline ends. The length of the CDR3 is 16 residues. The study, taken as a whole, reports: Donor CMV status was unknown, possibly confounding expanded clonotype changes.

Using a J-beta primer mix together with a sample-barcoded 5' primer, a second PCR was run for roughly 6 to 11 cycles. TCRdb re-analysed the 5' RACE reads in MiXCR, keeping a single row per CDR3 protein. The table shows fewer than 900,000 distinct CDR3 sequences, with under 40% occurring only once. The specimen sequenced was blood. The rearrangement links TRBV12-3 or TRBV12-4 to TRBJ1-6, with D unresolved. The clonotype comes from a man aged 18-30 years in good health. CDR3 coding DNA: TGTGCCAGTATGAACGACGGCAGCTCCTATAATTCACCCCTCCACTTT. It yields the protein CASMNDGSSYNSPLHF.